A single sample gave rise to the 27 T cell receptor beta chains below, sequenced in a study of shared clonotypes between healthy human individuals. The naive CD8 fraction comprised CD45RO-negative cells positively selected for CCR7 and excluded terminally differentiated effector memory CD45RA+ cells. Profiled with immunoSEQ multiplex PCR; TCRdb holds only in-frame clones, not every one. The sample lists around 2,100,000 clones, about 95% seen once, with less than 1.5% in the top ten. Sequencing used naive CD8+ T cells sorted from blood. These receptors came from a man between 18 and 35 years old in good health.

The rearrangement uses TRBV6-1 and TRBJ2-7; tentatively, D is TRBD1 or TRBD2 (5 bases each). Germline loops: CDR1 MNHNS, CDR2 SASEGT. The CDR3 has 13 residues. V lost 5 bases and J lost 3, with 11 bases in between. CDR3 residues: CASSPGPVYEQYF. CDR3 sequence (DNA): TGTGCCAGCAGTCCGGGACCCGTCTACGAGCAGTACTTC.

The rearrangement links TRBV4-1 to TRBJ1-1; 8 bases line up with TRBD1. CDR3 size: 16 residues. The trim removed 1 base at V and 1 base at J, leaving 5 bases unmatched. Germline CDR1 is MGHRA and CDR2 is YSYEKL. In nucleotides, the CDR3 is TGCGCCAGCAGCCAAGTGACAGGGGCAGGGAACACTGAAGCTTTCTTT. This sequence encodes CASSQVTGAGNTEAFF.

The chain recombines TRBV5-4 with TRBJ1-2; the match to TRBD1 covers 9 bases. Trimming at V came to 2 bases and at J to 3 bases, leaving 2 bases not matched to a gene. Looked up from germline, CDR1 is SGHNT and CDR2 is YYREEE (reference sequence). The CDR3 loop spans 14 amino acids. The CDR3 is CASSFTGGDYGYTF. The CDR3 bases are TGTGCCAGCAGCTTTACAGGGGGCGACTATGGCTACACCTTC. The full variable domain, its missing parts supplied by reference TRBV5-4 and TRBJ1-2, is ETGVTQSPTHLIKTRGQQVTLRCSSQSGHNTVSWYQQALGQGPQFIFQYYREEENGRGNFPPRFSGLQFPNYSSELNVNALELDDSALYLCASSFTGGDYGYTFGSGTRLTVV.

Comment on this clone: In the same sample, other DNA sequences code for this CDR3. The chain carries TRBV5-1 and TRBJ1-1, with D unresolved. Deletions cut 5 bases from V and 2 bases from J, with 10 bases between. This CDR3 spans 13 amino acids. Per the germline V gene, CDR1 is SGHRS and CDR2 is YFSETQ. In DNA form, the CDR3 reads TGCGCCAGCAGTCTTCAAGGTAACACTGAAGCTTTCTTT. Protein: CASSLQGNTEAFF.

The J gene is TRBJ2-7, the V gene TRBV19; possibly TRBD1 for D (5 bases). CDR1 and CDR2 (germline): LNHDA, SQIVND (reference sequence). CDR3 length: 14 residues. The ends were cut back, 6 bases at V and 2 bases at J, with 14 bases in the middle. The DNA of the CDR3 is TGTGCCAGTAGCCCAGGGTCTTCCCCCTACGAGCAGTACTTC. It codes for CASSPGSSPYEQYF.

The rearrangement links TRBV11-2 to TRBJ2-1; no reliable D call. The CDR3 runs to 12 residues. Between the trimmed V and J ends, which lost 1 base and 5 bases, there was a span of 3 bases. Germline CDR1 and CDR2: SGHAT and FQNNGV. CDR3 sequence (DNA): TGTGCCAGCAGCTTAGTGCACAATGAGCAGTTCTTC. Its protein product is CASSLVHNEQFF.

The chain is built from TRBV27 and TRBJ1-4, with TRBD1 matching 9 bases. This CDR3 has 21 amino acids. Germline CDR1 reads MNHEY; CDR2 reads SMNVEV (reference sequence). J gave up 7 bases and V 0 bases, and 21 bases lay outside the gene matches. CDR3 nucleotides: TGTGCCAGCAGTTTATCGCGGGTATATCCGGGACAGGGAGGAGGAGGTGAAAAACTGTTTTTT. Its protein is CASSLSRVYPGQGGGGEKLFF.

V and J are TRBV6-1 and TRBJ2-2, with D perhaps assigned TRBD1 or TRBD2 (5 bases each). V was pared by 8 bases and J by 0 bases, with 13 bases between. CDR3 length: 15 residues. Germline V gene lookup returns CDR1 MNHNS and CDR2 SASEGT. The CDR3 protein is CASARDRSNTGELFF. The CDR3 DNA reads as TGTGCCAGCGCCAGGGACCGATCGAACACCGGGGAGCTGTTTTTT.

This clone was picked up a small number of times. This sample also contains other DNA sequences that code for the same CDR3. CDR3 protein: CASSSTDTQYF. CDR3 in DNA: TGTGCCAGCAGCAGCACAGATACGCAGTATTTT. This chain links TRBV5-6 with TRBJ2-3; D unclear. Between the trimmed V and J ends, which lost 4 bases and 0 bases, there was a span of 0 bases. This CDR3 has 11 residues. Looked up from germline, CDR1 is SGHDT and CDR2 is YYEEEE.

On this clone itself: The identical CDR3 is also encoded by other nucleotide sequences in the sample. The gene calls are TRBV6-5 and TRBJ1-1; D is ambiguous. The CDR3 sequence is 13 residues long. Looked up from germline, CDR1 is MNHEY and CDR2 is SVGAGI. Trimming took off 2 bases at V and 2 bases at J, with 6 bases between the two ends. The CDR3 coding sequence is TGTGCCAGCAGTTACGAGGGAAACACTGAAGCTTTCTTT. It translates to CASSYEGNTEAFF.

In DNA form, the CDR3 reads TGTGCCTGGGCCGAAGGGGGGAGGACCTACGAGCAGTACTTC. It specifies CAWAEGGRTYEQYF. The chain uses TRBV30 and TRBJ2-7; D assignment may be TRBD1 or TRBD2 (6 bases each). The length of the CDR3 is 14 residues. Germline V gene sequence: CDR1 GTSNPN, CDR2 SVGIG (reference sequence). Trimming removed 5 bases at V and 2 bases at J, with 16 bases between.

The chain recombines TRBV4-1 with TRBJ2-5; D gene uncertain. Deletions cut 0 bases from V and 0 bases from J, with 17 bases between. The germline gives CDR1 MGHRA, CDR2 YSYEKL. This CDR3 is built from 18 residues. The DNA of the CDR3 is TGCGCCAGCAGCCAAGATTTAGACCTAGGACGGCACCAAGAGACCCAGTACTTC. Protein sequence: CASSQDLDLGRHQETQYF.

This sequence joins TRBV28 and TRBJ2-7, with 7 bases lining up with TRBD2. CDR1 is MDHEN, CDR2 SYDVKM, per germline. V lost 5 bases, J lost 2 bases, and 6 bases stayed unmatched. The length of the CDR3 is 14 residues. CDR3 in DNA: TGTGCCAGCAGTCTGACTAGCTTTACCTACGAGCAGTACTTC. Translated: CASSLTSFTYEQYF.

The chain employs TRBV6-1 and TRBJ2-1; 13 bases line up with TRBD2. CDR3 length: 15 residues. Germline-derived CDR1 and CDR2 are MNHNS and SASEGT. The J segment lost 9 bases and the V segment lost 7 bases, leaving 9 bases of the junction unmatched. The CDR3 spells CASNFGLAGVSEQFF. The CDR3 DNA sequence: TGTGCCAGCAATTTCGGACTAGCGGGAGTTAGTGAGCAGTTCTTC.

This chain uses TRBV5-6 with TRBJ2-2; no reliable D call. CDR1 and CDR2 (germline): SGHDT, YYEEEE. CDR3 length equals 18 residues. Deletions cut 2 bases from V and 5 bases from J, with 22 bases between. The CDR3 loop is CASSLAGSRTTKTGELFF. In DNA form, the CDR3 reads TGTGCCAGCAGCTTAGCAGGTAGCAGGACGACAAAAACCGGGGAGCTGTTTTTT.

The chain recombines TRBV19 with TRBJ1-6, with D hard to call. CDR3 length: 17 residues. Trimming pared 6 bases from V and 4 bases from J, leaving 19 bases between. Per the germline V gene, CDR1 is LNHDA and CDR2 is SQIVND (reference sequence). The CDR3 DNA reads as TGTGCCAGTAGCCTAATCAAACCGGGATTTTATAATTCACCCCTCCACTTT. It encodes CASSLIKPGFYNSPLHF.

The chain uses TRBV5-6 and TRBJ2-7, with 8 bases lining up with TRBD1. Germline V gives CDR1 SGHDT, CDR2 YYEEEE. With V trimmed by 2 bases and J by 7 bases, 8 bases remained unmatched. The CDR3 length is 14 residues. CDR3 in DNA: TGTGCCAGCAGCTTCGGACAGGGACATACGGAGCAGTACTTC. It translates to CASSFGQGHTEQYF.

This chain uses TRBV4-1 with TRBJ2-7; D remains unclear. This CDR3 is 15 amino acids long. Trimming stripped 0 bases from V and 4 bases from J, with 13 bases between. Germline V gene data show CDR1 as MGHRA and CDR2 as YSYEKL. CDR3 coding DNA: TGCGCCAGCAGCCAAGACCGGTACCTTTCTTACGAGCAGTACTTC. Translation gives CASSQDRYLSYEQYF.

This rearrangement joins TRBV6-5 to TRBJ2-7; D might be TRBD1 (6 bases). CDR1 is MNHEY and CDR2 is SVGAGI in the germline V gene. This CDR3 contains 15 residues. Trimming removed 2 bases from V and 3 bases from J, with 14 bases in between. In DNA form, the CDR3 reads TGTGCCAGCAGTTACCAAAATACAGGGAGCTACGAGCAGTACTTC. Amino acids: CASSYQNTGSYEQYF.

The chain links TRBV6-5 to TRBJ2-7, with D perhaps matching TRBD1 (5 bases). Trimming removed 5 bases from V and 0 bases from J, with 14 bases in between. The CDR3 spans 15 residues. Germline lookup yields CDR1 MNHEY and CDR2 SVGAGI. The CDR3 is CASSPRTRSSYEQYF. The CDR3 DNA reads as TGTGCCAGCAGTCCCCGGACAAGGAGCTCCTACGAGCAGTACTTC.

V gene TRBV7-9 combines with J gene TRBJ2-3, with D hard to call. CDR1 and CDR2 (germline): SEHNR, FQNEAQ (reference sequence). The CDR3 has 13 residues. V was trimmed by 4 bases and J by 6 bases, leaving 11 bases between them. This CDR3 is CASSSPLSDTQYF. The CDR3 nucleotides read TGTGCCAGCAGCTCCCCTTTGAGCGATACGCAGTATTTT.

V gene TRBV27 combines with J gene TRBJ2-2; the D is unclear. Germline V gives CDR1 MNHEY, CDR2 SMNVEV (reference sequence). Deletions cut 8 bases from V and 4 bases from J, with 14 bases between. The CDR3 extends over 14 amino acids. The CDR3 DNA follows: TGTGCCAGCCGACTGGGGTCGGGCACCGGGGAGCTGTTTTTT. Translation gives CASRLGSGTGELFF.

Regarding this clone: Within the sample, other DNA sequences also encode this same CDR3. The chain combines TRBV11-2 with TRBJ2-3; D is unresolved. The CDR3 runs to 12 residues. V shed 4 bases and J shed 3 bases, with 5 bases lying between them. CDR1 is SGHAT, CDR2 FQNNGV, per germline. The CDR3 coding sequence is TGTGCCAGCAGCTCCCTGACAGATACGCAGTATTTT. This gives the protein CASSSLTDTQYF.

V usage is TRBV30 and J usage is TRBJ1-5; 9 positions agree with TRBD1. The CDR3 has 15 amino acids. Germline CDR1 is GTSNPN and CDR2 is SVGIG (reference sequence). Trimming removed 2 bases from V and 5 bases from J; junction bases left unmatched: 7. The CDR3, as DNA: TGTGCCTGGAGTCTTGGGACAGGGCCGCATCAGCCCCAGCATTTT. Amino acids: CAWSLGTGPHQPQHF.

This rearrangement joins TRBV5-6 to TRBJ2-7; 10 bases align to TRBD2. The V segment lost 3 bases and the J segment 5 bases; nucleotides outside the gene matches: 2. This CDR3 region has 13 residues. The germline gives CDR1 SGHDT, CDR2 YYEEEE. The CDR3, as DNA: TGTGCCAGCAGCTCCGGACTAGCGGACGAGCAGTACTTC. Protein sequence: CASSSGLADEQYF.

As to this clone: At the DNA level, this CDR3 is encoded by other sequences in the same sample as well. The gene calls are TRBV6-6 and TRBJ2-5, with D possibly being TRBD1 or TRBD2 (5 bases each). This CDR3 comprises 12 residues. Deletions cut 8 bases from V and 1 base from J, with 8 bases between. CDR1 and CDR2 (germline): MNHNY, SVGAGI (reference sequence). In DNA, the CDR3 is TGTGCCAGCGAGGGGCTCCAAGAGACCCAGTACTTC. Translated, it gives CASEGLQETQYF.

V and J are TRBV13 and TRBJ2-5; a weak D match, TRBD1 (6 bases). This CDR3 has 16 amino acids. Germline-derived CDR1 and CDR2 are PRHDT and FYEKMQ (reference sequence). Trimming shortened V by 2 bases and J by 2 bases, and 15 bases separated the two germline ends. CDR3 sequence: CASSLMGAEGQETQYF. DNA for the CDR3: TGTGCCAGCAGCTTAATGGGGGCCGAGGGGCAAGAGACCCAGTACTTC.